The 12 T cell receptor beta chains below come from one sample, sequenced in a study of molecular identifiers for immune sequencing clone quantification (dated 2018 in TCRdb). Library method: PCR. Sequenced using a NextSeq 500. TCRdb cleaned the public reads at Q25 with fastp, built clones with MiXCR and kept in-frame beta chains. Every distinct CDR3 protein forms one entry, paired with its most common genes and DNA. In this sample the table shows roughly 300,000 distinct CDR3 sequences, under 25% of which occur a single time. The ten largest clones take up around 0.76% of the sample. Sequenced: naive CD8+ T cells from blood, with Jurkat cell RNA spiked in. The sample's cell subset or site label, in plain terms: FACS-sorted CD8+CD4-CCR7+CD45RA+ naive T cells. Every receptor here comes from a human donor in good health. Some libraries in this study had Jurkat cell RNA spiked in.

On this clonotype itself: A single base separates this from a much larger clone, so it may be a read error. V is TRBV28 and J is TRBJ2-4, with D perhaps matching TRBD1 (5 bases). Germline CDR1 MDHEN, CDR2 SYDVKM. The CDR3 is 14 amino acids. The DNA of the CDR3 is TGTGTCAGCAACGGACACTTAGCCAAAAACATTCAGTACTTC. It specifies CVSNGHLAKNIQYF. Full variable domain (rest looked up from reference TRBV28 and TRBJ2-4): DVKVTQSSRYLVKRTGEKVFLECVQDMDHENMFWYRQDPGLGLRLIYFSYDVKMKEKGDIPEGYSVSREKKERFSLILESASTNQTSMYLCVSNGHLAKNIQYFGAGTRLSVL.

In its sample, this clonotype was seen a few times. This chain connects TRBV6-2 or TRBV6-3 to TRBJ1-5; D may be TRBD1 (5 bases). Looked up from germline, CDR1 is MNHEY and CDR2 is SVGEGT. There are 14 residues in the CDR3. V was clipped by 3 bases and J by 9 bases, with 15 bases between them. The CDR3 coding sequence is TGTGCCAGCAGTTATTGGGGACCCTCGGGGCCCCAGCATTTT. It codes for CASSYWGPSGPQHF.

This clonotype has just a few counts. The chain couples TRBV5-1 to TRBJ1-3; D is uncertain. V lost 5 bases, J lost 0 bases, and 12 bases lay in between. CDR3 length: 15 amino acids. Germline CDR1 SGHRS, CDR2 YFSETQ. DNA of the CDR3: TGCGCCAGCAGTTACGAGCCGGTCTCTGGAAACACCATATATTTT. As protein: CASSYEPVSGNTIYF.

This sequence joins TRBV20-1 and TRBJ2-7; D tentatively fits TRBD1 or TRBD2 (5 bases each). The length of the CDR3 is 12 residues. Germline V gene data show CDR1 as DFQATT and CDR2 as SNEGSKA (reference sequence). Trimming cost V 6 bases and J 2 bases, with 11 bases left between them. CDR3 sequence reads: CSATTGPYEQYF. The CDR3 DNA sequence: TGCAGTGCGACTACGGGACCCTACGAGCAGTACTTC.

The chain is built from TRBV20-1 and TRBJ2-7, with 7 bases lining up with TRBD2. The CDR3 has 13 amino acids. The V segment lost 6 bases and the J segment 5 bases; nucleotides outside the gene matches: 10. The germline CDR1 and CDR2 sequences are DFQATT and SNEGSKA (reference sequence). For the CDR3, the DNA is TGCAGTGCCCGAGGGAGGGGACGGGACGAGCAGTACTTC. Its translation: CSARGRGRDEQYF.

A note on this clonotype: This may be a read error, as it is one base from a much larger clone. The chain uses TRBV4-1 and TRBJ1-1; 8 bases match TRBD1. The CDR3 consists of 14 residues. CDR1 MGHRA and CDR2 YSYEKL come from the germline V gene. The CDR3 coding sequence is TGCGCCAGCGGCCAGACAGGGGTAAACACTGAAGCTTTCTTT. It encodes CASGQTGVNTEAFF.

This sequence joins TRBV11-2 and TRBJ2-3; 9 nucleotides line up with TRBD2. Germline loops: CDR1 SGHAT, CDR2 FQNNGV. V trimming: 1 base; J trimming: 2 bases; junction bases outside the gene matches: 1. The CDR3 length is 15 residues. The CDR3 DNA reads as TGTGCCAGCAGCTTAGGCGGGAGGGCCACAGATACGCAGTATTTT. As protein: CASSLGGRATDTQYF.

This clonotype was recorded at least ten times. This chain joins TRBV5-4 and TRBJ1-2; weak D call: TRBD1 (6 bases). The CDR3 has 15 residues. V dropped 4 bases and J dropped 1 base, with 14 bases sitting between them. From germline, CDR1 is SGHNT and CDR2 YYREEE (reference sequence). CDR3 nucleotides: TGTGCCAGCAGCCCCTTTGGGGGCAGTAACTATGGCTACACCTTC. Translating gives CASSPFGGSNYGYTF.

Note on this clonotype: This clone may be a read error of a much larger clone one base away. DNA for the CDR3: TGTGCCTGGAGTGTGTTGGCTGAAGCTTCCTTT. Its protein is CAWSVLAEASF. The J gene is TRBJ1-1, the V gene TRBV30, with D hard to call. The CDR3 is 11 amino acids. In germline, CDR1 is GTSNPN, CDR2 SVGIG (reference sequence).

This chain links TRBV12-3 or TRBV12-4 with TRBJ2-7, with 7 bases fitting TRBD1. The junction had 10 bases not matched to a gene; V was cut back by 7 bases and J by 1 base. The CDR3 runs to 15 residues. CDR3 sequence: CASTEGQEISYEQYF. CDR3 coding DNA: TGTGCCAGCACCGAAGGACAGGAGATATCCTACGAGCAGTACTTC.

This clonotype was observed at least ten times. This sequence joins TRBV29-1 and TRBJ2-5; perhaps TRBD1 as D (5 bases). The CDR3 has 10 residues. Germline V gene sequence: CDR1 SQVTM, CDR2 ANQGSEA. V lost 7 bases and J lost 7, with 10 bases in between. The CDR3 DNA sequence: TGCAGCGCCCAAACAGGGACCCAGTACTTC. Translated, it gives CSAQTGTQYF.

This clonotype came up many times. V is TRBV7-9 and J is TRBJ1-1, with D perhaps TRBD1 (5 bases). In germline, CDR1 is SEHNR, CDR2 FQNEAQ (reference sequence). CDR3 size: 15 residues. Trimming removed 2 bases from V and 0 bases from J, with 10 bases in between. CDR3 nucleotide sequence: TGTGCCAGCAGCTTAATTCAGGGAATGAACACTGAAGCTTTCTTT. This sequence encodes CASSLIQGMNTEAFF.